This entry lists 25 T cell receptor beta chains sequenced from one sample in a study of T-cell reconstitution after alpha-beta-depleted transplantation in children. Unique molecular identifiers were incorporated when the TCRbeta library was constructed. TCRdb recomputed calls from the PCR reads with MiXCR, one row per CDR3 protein. The repertoire consists of about 58,000 distinct CDR3 sequences, with about 40% occurring once and the leading ten covering roughly 98%. Sample: PBMCs, mostly from graft donor cells, taken 360 days after TCRalphabeta/CD19-depleted stem cell transplant. The receptor set was obtained from a male patient between 5 and 17 years old who had a stem cell transplant for acute lymphoblastic leukemia, so the T cells may come from the graft donor.

V and J are TRBV20-1 and TRBJ2-7, with 8 nucleotides matching TRBD1. Germline V CDR1 and CDR2: DFQATT, SNEGSKA (reference sequence). The V segment lost 5 bases and the J segment 1 base; nucleotides outside the gene matches: 4. This CDR3 spans 13 amino acids. The CDR3 DNA sequence: TGCAGTGCTTTGACAGGGGCGTCCTACGAGCAGTACTTC. It codes for CSALTGASYEQYF.

The chain employs TRBV28 and TRBJ2-5, with a tentative D call TRBD1 (7 bases). The CDR3 extends over 16 amino acids. Trimming pared 6 bases from V and 2 bases from J, leaving 19 bases between. From germline, CDR1 is MDHEN and CDR2 SYDVKM. The CDR3 nucleotides are TGTGCCAGCAGCCGCGACAGGGTGGCGGGGCAAGAGACCCAGTACTTC. Translated: CASSRDRVAGQETQYF.

J is TRBJ2-1 and V is TRBV28; 8 positions match TRBD1. CDR3 size: 13 residues. Trimming cost V 10 bases and J 9 bases; bases outside gene matches: 11. Per germline, CDR1 MDHEN and CDR2 SYDVKM. The CDR3 reads CATTQGAEVEQFF. CDR3 in DNA: TGTGCCACCACCCAGGGGGCAGAGGTTGAGCAGTTCTTC. Full variable domain (remainder filled in from reference TRBV28 and TRBJ2-1): DVKVTQSSRYLVKRTGEKVFLECVQDMDHENMFWYRQDPGLGLRLIYFSYDVKMKEKGDIPEGYSVSREKKERFSLILESASTNQTSMYLCATTQGAEVEQFFGPGTRLTVL.

The chain carries TRBV9 and TRBJ2-7; D tentatively fits TRBD1 or TRBD2 (5 bases each). This CDR3 comprises 12 residues. Deletions cut 3 bases from V and 4 bases from J, with 8 bases between. Looked up from germline, CDR1 is SGDLS and CDR2 is YYNGEE. The CDR3: CASSAEGYEQYF. The CDR3 DNA follows: TGTGCCAGCAGCGCCGAGGGGTACGAGCAGTACTTC.

This chain connects TRBV28 to TRBJ2-1, with D possibly matching TRBD2 (5 bases). Germline values: CDR1 MDHEN, CDR2 SYDVKM. V was cut by 4 bases and J by 3 bases, with 13 bases left in between. This CDR3 comprises 15 residues. This CDR3 is CASSSPEGYYNEQFF. The CDR3 DNA sequence: TGTGCCAGCAGTTCTCCTGAGGGCTACTACAATGAGCAGTTCTTC.

The chain recombines TRBV2 with TRBJ2-7, with D hard to call. Per germline, CDR1 SNHLY and CDR2 FYNNEI. The V end was cut by 2 bases, the J end by 5 bases, with 13 bases between. The CDR3 is 14 amino acids. The CDR3: CASSEIIGINEQYF. The CDR3 DNA reads as TGTGCCAGCAGTGAAATTATAGGGATCAACGAGCAGTACTTC.

This clonotype was picked up a small number of times. The V call is TRBV6-5, the J call TRBJ1-1, with a possible D match to TRBD1 (5 bases). Germline V gene sequence: CDR1 MNHEY, CDR2 SVGAGI. The CDR3 is made up of 16 amino acids. Deletions cut 2 bases from V and 0 bases from J, with 13 bases between. This CDR3 reads CASSYDRLFMNTEAFF. Here the CDR3 DNA reads TGTGCCAGCAGTTACGACAGACTTTTTATGAACACTGAAGCTTTCTTT.

This clonotype turned up a few times. The chain couples TRBV29-1 to TRBJ1-1, with D unresolved. The ends were cut back, 1 base at V and 1 base at J, with 7 bases in the middle. Germline assignment: CDR1 SQVTM and CDR2 ANQGSEA. This CDR3 comprises 13 residues. The DNA for the CDR3 is TGCAGCGTTGAAGGCGTAACGAACACTGAAGCTTTCTTT. Residues: CSVEGVTNTEAFF.

This clonotype was detected only a few times. The V gene is TRBV28, the J gene TRBJ2-7; maybe TRBD2 (7 bases). Trimming took off 3 bases at V and 3 bases at J, with 15 bases between the two ends. This CDR3 has 15 residues. Germline V gives CDR1 MDHEN, CDR2 SYDVKM. The CDR3 spells CASSFLAGAIYEQYF. As DNA, the CDR3 is TGTGCCAGCAGTTTCCTTGCGGGGGCCATCTACGAGCAGTACTTC.

CDR3 DNA sequence: TGCGCCAGCAGCTTGGTATCGGGAGGGCTCAATGAGCAGTTCTTC. Its translation: CASSLVSGGLNEQFF. V and J are TRBV5-1 and TRBJ2-1; TRBD2 agrees at 8 bases. The CDR3 is 15 amino acids. J was trimmed by 6 bases and V by 0 bases; bases with no gene match: 5. CDR1 SGHRS and CDR2 YFSETQ come from the germline V gene.

The gene calls are TRBV6-2 or TRBV6-3 and TRBJ1-1; D not certain. V was shortened by 5 bases and J by 1 base, with 11 bases between the two germline ends. In germline, CDR1 is MNHEY, CDR2 SVGEGT. The CDR3 contains 14 residues. The CDR3 spells CASSALTANTEAFF. Here the CDR3 DNA reads TGTGCCAGCAGTGCCCTGACGGCGAACACTGAAGCTTTCTTT.

This chain joins TRBV14 and TRBJ2-7; D uncertain. Trimming took 1 base from V and 2 from J, leaving 3 bases between them. The CDR3 sequence is 12 residues long. CDR1 and CDR2 from the germline V gene are SGHDN and FVKESK. The CDR3 coding sequence is TGTGCCAGCAGCCAAGCTCCCTACGAGCAGTACTTC. It translates to CASSQAPYEQYF.

The V and J genes are TRBV14 and TRBJ2-1; D is unresolved. CDR1 is SGHDN, CDR2 FVKESK, per germline. This CDR3 region has 11 residues. The V end was cut by 4 bases, the J end by 12 bases, with 10 bases between. The CDR3 sequence is CASSPGVGQFF. The CDR3 nucleotides are TGTGCCAGCAGCCCTGGGGTTGGGCAGTTCTTC.

The rearrangement uses TRBV6-5 and TRBJ2-7, with D possibly matching TRBD1 (5 bases). The CDR3 is 14 residues long. Germline V CDR1 and CDR2: MNHEY, SVGAGI. The V end lost 0 bases, the J end lost 1 base, and 7 bases lay between the germline ends. The CDR3 sequence is CASSYSAGSYEQYF. CDR3 coding DNA: TGTGCCAGCAGTTACTCGGCAGGGTCCTACGAGCAGTACTTC.

The V call is TRBV13, the J call TRBJ1-3; D ambiguous. Germline V gene lookup returns CDR1 PRHDT and CDR2 FYEKMQ (reference sequence). V gave up 5 bases and J gave up 3 bases, with 11 bases separating them. This CDR3 contains 14 residues. CDR3 sequence: CASSHGFGGNTIYF. The DNA for the CDR3 is TGTGCCAGCAGCCATGGATTCGGTGGAAACACCATATATTTT.

As to this clonotype: Compared with germline, one end of the junction differs, possibly owing to a read error. The chain links TRBV12-3 or TRBV12-4 to TRBJ2-1, with 7 bases fitting TRBD2. CDR3 length: 12 amino acids. The CDR3 nucleotides read TGTGCCAGCAGTCCCCCGACTAGCAGGTCAATCTTC. It yields the protein CASSPPTSRSIF.

The chain joins TRBV12-3 or TRBV12-4 to TRBJ2-3; 11 positions match TRBD2. The CDR3 loop spans 16 amino acids. V dropped 7 bases and J dropped 3; count of bases not matched to a gene: 9. The chain's CDR3 is CASTLPGLAATDTQYF. Written as DNA, the CDR3 is TGTGCCAGCACCTTACCGGGACTAGCGGCGACAGATACGCAGTATTTT.

The rearrangement joins TRBV9 to TRBJ2-1; 10 nucleotides match TRBD1. The CDR3 has 18 residues. The V and J ends lost 3 bases and 5 bases, in that order; junction bases with no gene match: 14. The germline V gene has CDR1 SGDLS and CDR2 YYNGEE. The CDR3 protein is CASSAGQGTQLYNNEQFF. For the CDR3, the DNA is TGTGCCAGCAGCGCGGGACAGGGGACTCAATTATACAACAATGAGCAGTTCTTC.

This clonotype was counted only a few times. The chain recombines TRBV6-5 with TRBJ2-7, with a possible D match to TRBD1 (5 bases). This CDR3 is 14 amino acids long. From germline, CDR1 is MNHEY and CDR2 SVGAGI. V was shortened by 0 bases and J by 4 bases, with 10 bases between the two germline ends. The CDR3 loop reads CASSYSGRVYEQYF. The CDR3 bases are TGTGCCAGCAGTTACTCCGGCAGGGTGTACGAGCAGTACTTC.

This clonotype was counted a few times. The chain joins TRBV4-1 to TRBJ2-4; tentatively, D is TRBD2 (6 bases). Germline V lookup: CDR1 MGHRA, CDR2 YSYEKL. Trimming stripped 0 bases from V and 8 bases from J, with 14 bases between. This CDR3 has 15 residues. CDR3 loop: CASSQESAGTYIQYF. The CDR3 DNA is TGCGCCAGCAGCCAAGAAAGCGCGGGAACATACATTCAGTACTTC.

This clonotype was seen a single time. The rearrangement joins TRBV7-2 to TRBJ1-2, with 11 bases identical to TRBD1. Germline assignment: CDR1 SGHTA and CDR2 FQGNSA. CDR3 length: 16 residues. After removal of 3 bases from V and 4 bases from J, the junction contained 7 bases not matched to a gene. For the CDR3, the DNA is TGTGCCAGCAGCTTTCCCGGGACAGGGGGAACCTATGGCTACACCTTC. Protein product: CASSFPGTGGTYGYTF.

The rearrangement uses TRBV12-3 or TRBV12-4 and TRBJ1-2; D is uncertain. The V end lost 2 bases, the J end lost 4 bases, and 8 bases lay between the germline ends. The CDR3 contains 13 residues. The CDR3 is CASSLLAFYGYTF. CDR3 bases: TGTGCCAGCAGTTTATTGGCATTCTATGGCTACACCTTC.

This chain connects TRBV24-1 to TRBJ2-7; 11 bases are shared with TRBD1. V lost 4 bases to trimming and J lost 6 bases; unmatched junction nucleotides: 13. The CDR3 totals 17 residues. CDR1 and CDR2 from the germline V gene are KGHDR and SFDVKD. CDR3 coding DNA: TGTGCCACCAGTGACGCCGGACAGGGGGCGCATAAGTCCGAGCAGTACTTC. Protein sequence: CATSDAGQGAHKSEQYF.

This clonotype has more than one count but fewer than ten. The chain carries TRBV5-4 and TRBJ2-2; 9 bases agree with TRBD1. CDR3 length: 15 residues. Trimming at V came to 6 bases and at J to 2 bases, leaving 5 bases not matched to a gene. Germline CDR1 is SGHNT and CDR2 is YYREEE (reference sequence). The CDR3 here is CASNEGQGNTGELFF. DNA of the CDR3: TGTGCCAGCAACGAGGGACAGGGAAACACCGGGGAGCTGTTTTTT. Combining the CDR3 with reference TRBV5-4 and TRBJ2-2 gives the whole variable domain ETGVTQSPTHLIKTRGQQVTLRCSSQSGHNTVSWYQQALGQGPQFIFQYYREEENGRGNFPPRFSGLQFPNYSSELNVNALELDDSALYLCASNEGQGNTGELFFGEGSRLTVL.

The chain uses TRBV27 and TRBJ1-5; possible D gene TRBD1, 5 bases. Per the germline V gene, CDR1 is MNHEY and CDR2 is SMNVEV (reference sequence). The V end was cut by 3 bases, the J end by 4 bases, with 13 bases between. This CDR3 has 15 residues. This chain's CDR3 is CASSLIKGPNQPQHF. DNA for the CDR3: TGTGCCAGCAGTTTGATCAAGGGGCCAAATCAGCCCCAGCATTTT.